This T cell receptor (beta chain) comes out of a study of blood T cells in healthy people across ages. Whole-study findings and limits: Diversity estimates drawn from one million T cells were deemed underestimates. Unsorted PBMC input precluded a conclusive naive versus antigen-experienced comparison.

CDR3 length: 18 amino acids. Germline V CDR1 and CDR2: MNHNS, SASEGT. J was trimmed by 5 bases and V by 1 base; bases with no gene match: 14. Comments on this clonotype: Its antigen is still unknown.

Staff drew ten milliliters of peripheral blood from each donor. Then a second PCR, running about 6 to 11 cycles, was carried out with a sample-barcoded 5' primer and a J-beta primer mix. One entry per CDR3 protein, called by TCRdb with MiXCR from the 5' RACE reads. The repertoire holds more than 800,000 distinct CDR3 sequences, 40% to 50% seen once, with under 20% in the top ten. The material sequenced was blood. The receptor's source is a woman aged 60-75 years in good health. This chain uses TRBV6-1 with TRBJ2-3; 8 nucleotides agree with TRBD2. The CDR3 reads CASSEVGQTAGARDTQYF. The CDR3 region has the DNA TGTGCCAGCAGTGAAGTAGGACAGACAGCGGGAGCAAGAGATACGCAGTATTTT.